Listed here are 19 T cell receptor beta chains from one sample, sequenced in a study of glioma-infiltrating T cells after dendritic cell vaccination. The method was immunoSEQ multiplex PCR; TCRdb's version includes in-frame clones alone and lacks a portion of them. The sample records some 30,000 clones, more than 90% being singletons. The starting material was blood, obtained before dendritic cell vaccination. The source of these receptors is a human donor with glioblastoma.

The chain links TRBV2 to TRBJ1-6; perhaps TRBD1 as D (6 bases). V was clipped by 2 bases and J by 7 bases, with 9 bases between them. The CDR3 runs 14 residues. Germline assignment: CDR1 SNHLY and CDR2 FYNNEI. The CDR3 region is CASSETGRNSPLHF. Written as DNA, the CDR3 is TGTGCCAGCAGTGAAACAGGGCGAAATTCACCCCTCCACTTT.

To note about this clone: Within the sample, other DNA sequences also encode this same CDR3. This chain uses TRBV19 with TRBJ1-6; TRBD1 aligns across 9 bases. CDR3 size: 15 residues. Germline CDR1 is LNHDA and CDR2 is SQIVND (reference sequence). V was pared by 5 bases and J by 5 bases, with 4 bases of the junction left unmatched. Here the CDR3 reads CASSAQGANNSPLHF. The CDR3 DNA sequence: TGTGCCAGTAGTGCACAGGGGGCGAATAATTCACCCCTCCACTTT.

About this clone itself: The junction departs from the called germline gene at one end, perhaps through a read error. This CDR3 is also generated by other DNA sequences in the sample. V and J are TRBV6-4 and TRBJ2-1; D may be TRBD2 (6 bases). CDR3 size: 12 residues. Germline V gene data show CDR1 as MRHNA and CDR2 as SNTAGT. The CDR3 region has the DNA TGTGCCAGTAGTGATCGGGGGTATGAGCAGTTCTTC. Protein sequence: CASSDRGYEQFF.

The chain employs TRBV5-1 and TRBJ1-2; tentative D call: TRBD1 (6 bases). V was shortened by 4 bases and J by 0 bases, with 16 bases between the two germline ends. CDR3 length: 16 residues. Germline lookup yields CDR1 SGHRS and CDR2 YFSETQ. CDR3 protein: CASSLESGATNYGYTF. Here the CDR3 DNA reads TGCGCCAGCAGCCTGGAGTCAGGGGCGACTAACTATGGCTACACCTTC.

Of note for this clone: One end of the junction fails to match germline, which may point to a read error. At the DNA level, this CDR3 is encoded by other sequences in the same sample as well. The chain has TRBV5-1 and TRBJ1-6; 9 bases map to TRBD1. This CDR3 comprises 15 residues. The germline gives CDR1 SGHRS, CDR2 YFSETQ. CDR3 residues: CASSSEGQGNSPLHF. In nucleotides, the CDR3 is TGCGCCAGCAGCTCGGAGGGACAGGGTAATTCCCCCCTCCACTTT.

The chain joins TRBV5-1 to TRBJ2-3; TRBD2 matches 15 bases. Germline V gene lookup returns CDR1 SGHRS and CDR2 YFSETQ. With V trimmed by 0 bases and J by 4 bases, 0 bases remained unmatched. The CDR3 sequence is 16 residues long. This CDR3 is CASSLGTSGGADTQYF. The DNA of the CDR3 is TGCGCCAGCAGCTTGGGGACTAGCGGGGGGGCAGATACGCAGTATTTT.

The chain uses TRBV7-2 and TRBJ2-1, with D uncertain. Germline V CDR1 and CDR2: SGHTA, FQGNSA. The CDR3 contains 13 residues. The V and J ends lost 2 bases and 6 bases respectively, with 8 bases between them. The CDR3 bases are TGTGCCAGCAGCTTAAGTAGAAGCAATGAGCAGTTCTTC. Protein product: CASSLSRSNEQFF.

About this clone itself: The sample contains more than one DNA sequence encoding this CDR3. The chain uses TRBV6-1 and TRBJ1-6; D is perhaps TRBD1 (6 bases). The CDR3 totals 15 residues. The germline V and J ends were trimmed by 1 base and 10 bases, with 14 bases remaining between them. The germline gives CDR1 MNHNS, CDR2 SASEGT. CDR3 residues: CASSEEITGYSPLHF. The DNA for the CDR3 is TGTGCCAGCAGTGAAGAAATCACAGGGTACTCACCCCTCCACTTT.

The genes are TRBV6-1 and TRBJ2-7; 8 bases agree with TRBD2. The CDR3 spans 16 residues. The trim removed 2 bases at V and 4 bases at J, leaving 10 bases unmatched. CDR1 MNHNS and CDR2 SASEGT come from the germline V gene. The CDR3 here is CASSEQGTSPVYEQYF. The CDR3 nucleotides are TGTGCCAGCAGTGAACAAGGGACTAGTCCGGTATACGAGCAGTACTTC.

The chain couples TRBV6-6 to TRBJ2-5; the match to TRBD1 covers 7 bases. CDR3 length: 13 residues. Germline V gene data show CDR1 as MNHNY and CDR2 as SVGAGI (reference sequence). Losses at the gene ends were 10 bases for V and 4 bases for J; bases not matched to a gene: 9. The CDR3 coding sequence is TGTGCCACATCACAGGGGATGTTAGAGACCCAGTACTTC. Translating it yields CATSQGMLETQYF.

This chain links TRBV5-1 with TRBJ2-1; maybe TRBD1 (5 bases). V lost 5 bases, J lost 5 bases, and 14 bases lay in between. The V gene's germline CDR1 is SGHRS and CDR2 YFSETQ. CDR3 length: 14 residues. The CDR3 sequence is CASSDSYLNNEQFF. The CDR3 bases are TGCGCCAGCAGTGACAGCTACTTAAACAATGAGCAGTTCTTC.

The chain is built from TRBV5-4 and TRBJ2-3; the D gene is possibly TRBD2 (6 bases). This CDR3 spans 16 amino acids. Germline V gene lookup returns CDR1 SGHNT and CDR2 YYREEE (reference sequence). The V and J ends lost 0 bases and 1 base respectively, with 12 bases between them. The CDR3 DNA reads TGTGCCAGCAGCTTGGGGGGACTCGGGGGCACAGATACGCAGTATTTT. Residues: CASSLGGLGGTDTQYF.

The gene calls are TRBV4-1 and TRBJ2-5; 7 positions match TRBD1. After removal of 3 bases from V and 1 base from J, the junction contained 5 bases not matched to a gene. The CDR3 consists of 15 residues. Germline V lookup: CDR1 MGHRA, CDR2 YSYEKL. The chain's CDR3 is CASSQARGPQETQYF. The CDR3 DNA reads TGCGCCAGCAGCCAGGCAAGGGGGCCCCAAGAGACCCAGTACTTC.

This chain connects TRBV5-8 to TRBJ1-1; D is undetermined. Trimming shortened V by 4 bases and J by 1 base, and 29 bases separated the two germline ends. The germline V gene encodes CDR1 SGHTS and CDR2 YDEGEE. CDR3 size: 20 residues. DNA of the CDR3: TGTGCCAGCAGCGTCGCTCCTTTACTTGGGAGTTTAGGACCGAACACTGAAGCTTTCTTT. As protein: CASSVAPLLGSLGPNTEAFF.

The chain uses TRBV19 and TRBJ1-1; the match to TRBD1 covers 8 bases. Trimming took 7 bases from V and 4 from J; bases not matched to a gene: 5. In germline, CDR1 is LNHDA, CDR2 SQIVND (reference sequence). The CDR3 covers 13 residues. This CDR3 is CASKDRAGTEAFF. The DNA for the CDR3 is TGTGCCAGTAAGGACAGGGCGGGCACTGAAGCTTTCTTT.

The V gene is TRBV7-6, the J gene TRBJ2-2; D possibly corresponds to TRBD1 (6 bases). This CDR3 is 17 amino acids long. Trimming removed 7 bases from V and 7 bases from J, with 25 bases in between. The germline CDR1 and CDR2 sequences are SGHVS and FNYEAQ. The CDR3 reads CASTSGVRGVVNGELFF. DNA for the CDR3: TGTGCCAGCACCTCCGGGGTCAGGGGCGTCGTCAACGGGGAGCTGTTTTTT.

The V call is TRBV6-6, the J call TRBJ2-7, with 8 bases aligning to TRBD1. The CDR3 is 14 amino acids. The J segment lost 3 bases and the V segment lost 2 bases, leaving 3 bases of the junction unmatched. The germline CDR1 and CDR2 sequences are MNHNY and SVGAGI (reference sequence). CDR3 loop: CASSYRGQGYEQYF. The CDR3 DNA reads TGTGCCAGCAGTTACCGAGGACAGGGCTACGAGCAGTACTTC.

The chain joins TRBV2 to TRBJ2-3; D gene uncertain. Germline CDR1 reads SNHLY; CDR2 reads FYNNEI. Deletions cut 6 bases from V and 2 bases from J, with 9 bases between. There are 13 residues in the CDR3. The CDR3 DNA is TGTGCCAGCAGCCCCCCTTTCACAGATACGCAGTATTTT. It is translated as CASSPPFTDTQYF.

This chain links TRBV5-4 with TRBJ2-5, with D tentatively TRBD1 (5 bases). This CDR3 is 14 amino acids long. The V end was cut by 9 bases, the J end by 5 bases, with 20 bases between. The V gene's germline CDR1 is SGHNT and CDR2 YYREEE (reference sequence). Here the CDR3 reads CATTSRSGLETQYF. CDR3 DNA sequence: TGTGCCACCACCTCAAGATCAGGGTTGGAGACCCAGTACTTC.